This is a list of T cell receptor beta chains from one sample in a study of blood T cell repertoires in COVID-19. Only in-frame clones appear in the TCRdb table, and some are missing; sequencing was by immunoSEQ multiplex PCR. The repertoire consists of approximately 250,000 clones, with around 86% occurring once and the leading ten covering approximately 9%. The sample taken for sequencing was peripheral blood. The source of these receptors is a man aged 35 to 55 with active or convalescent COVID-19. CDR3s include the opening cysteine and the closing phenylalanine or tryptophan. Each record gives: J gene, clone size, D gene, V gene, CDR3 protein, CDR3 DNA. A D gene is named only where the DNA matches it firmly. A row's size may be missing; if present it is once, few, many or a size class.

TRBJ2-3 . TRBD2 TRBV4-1 CASSQLAGGADTQYF TGCGCCAGCAGCCAACTAGCGGGAGGTGCAGATACGCAGTATTTT
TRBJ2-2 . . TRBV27 CASSLFRNTNTGELFF TGTGCCAGCAGTTTATTCCGTAACACGAACACCGGGGAGCTGTTTTTT
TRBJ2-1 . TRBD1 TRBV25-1 CASSVRQGVDEQFF TGTGCCAGCAGTGTCCGACAGGGGGTAGATGAGCAGTTCTTC
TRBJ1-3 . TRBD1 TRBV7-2 CASRGTAGNTIYF TGTGCCAGCAGGGGGACAGCAGGAAACACCATATATTTT
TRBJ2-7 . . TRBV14 CASSLRPGDQEQYF TGTGCCAGCAGCCTCAGACCGGGTGACCAAGAGCAGTACTTC
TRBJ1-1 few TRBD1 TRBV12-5 CASGLVLLGRGTEAFF TGTGCTAGTGGTTTGGTACTGTTAGGCAGGGGGACTGAAGCTTTCTTT
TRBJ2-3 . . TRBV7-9 CASSWDTSDTQYF TGTGCCAGCAGCTGGGACACGTCAGATACGCAGTATTTT
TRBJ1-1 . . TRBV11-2 CASSSIRGGDTEAFF TGTGCCAGCAGCTCGATCAGGGGTGGCGACACTGAAGCTTTCTTT
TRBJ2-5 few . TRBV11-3 CASSPSLETQYF TGTGCCAGCAGCCCGTCTTTGGAGACCCAGTACTTC
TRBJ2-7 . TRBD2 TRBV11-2 CASSSMGGGPREQYF TGTGCCAGCAGCTCGATGGGGGGAGGGCCTCGAGAGCAGTACTTC
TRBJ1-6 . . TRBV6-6 CASTGGKSPLHF TGTGCCAGCACGGGAGGGAAATCACCCCTCCACTTT
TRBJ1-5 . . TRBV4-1 CASSRYTEGLNQPQHF TGCGCCAGCAGCCGCTATACAGAGGGCCTAAATCAGCCCCAGCATTTT
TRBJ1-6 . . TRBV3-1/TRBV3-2 CASSQDGPGEGSPLHF TGTGCCAGCAGCCAAGATGGTCCAGGGGAAGGTTCACCCCTCCACTTT
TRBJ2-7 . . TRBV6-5 CASRNLGGPYEQYF TGTGCCAGCAGAAACTTGGGGGGGCCCTACGAGCAGTACTTC
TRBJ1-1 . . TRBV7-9 CASSHTSQGSTEAFF TGTGCCAGCAGCCACACCTCACAGGGCAGCACTGAAGCTTTCTTT
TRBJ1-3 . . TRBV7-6 CASSLGSGSSGNTIYF TGTGCCAGCAGCTTAGGCTCGGGTAGCTCTGGAAACACCATATATTTT
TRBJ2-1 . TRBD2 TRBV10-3 CAISERPQASGRRDEQFF TGTGCCATCAGTGAGAGACCCCAGGCTAGCGGGCGACGGGATGAGCAGTTCTTC
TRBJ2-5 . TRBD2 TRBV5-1 CASSLYGRETQYF TGCGCCAGCAGCTTGTACGGGAGGGAGACCCAGTACTTC
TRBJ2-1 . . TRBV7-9 CASSKDIAQFF TGTGCCAGCAGCAAGGACATTGCGCAGTTCTTC
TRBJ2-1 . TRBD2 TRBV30 CAWTPSGRAPTHNEQFF TGTGCCTGGACGCCCAGCGGGAGGGCCCCGACCCACAATGAGCAGTTCTTC
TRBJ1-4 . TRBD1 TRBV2 CASSVDRVSRATNEKLFF TGTGCCAGCAGTGTGGACAGGGTCTCAAGGGCGACTAATGAAAAACTGTTTTTT
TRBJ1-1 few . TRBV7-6 CASSPNLATEAFF TGTGCCAGCAGCCCAAATCTGGCCACTGAAGCTTTCTTT
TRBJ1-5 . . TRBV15 CATSKGGNQPQHF TGTGCCACCAGCAAAGGGGGCAATCAGCCCCAGCATTTT
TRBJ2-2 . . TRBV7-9 CASSRPSSLPGELFF TGTGCCAGCAGTCGGCCCTCTAGCCTCCCCGGGGAGCTGTTTTTT
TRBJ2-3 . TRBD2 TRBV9 CASNTGGRPQYF TGTGCCAGCAATACGGGAGGGCGCCCGCAGTATTTT
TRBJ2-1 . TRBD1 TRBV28 CASRHTRDRVSVNEQFF TGTGCCAGCAGGCATACCCGGGACAGGGTATCGGTCAATGAGCAGTTCTTC
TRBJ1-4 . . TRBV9 CASSQGSPPAKLFF TGTGCCAGCAGCCAGGGGTCGCCACCGGCAAAACTGTTTTTT
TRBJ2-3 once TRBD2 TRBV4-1 CASSQELAGALDTQYF TGCGCCAGCAGCCAAGAACTAGCGGGAGCATTAGATACGCAGTATTTT
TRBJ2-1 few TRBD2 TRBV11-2 CASSLTGLAGGPSYNEQFF TGTGCCAGCAGCTTAACGGGACTAGCGGGAGGGCCCTCCTACAATGAGCAGTTCTTC
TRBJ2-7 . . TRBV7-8 CASSLSYEQYF TGTGCCAGCAGCCTATCCTACGAGCAGTACTTC
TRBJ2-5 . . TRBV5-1 CASSWQTGLVLETQYF TGCGCCAGCAGCTGGCAGACAGGTCTGGTATTGGAGACCCAGTACTTC
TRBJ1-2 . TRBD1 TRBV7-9 CASSLETGSAYGYTF TGTGCCAGCAGCTTAGAGACAGGGTCGGCCTATGGCTACACCTTC
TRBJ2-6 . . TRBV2 CASSAQGTGSGANVLTF TGTGCCAGCAGCGCCCAAGGTACAGGGTCTGGGGCCAACGTCCTGACTTTC
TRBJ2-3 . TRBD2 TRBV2 CASSGTSGTDTQYF TGTGCCAGCAGCGGGACTAGTGGCACAGATACGCAGTATTTT
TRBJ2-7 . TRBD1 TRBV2 CASRGDRGGSSYEQYF TGTGCCAGCAGAGGAGACAGGGGGGGAAGCTCCTACGAGCAGTACTTC
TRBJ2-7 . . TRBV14 CASSHEWETDSGEPYEQYF TGTGCCAGCAGCCACGAATGGGAGACGGATAGCGGAGAGCCCTACGAGCAGTACTTC
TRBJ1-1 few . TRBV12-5 CASGLVGGGDTEAFF TGTGCTAGTGGTTTGGTTGGGGGAGGGGACACTGAAGCTTTCTTT
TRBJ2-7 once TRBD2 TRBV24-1 CATSDGGRSSGRWDEQYF TGTGCCACCAGTGATGGGGGGAGGAGTAGCGGGAGATGGGACGAGCAGTACTTC
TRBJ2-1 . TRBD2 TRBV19 CASTRGNEQFF TGTGCCAGTACGCGGGGGAATGAGCAGTTCTTC
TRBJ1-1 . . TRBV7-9 CASSSQRTEAFF TGTGCCAGCAGCTCCCAGCGTACTGAAGCTTTCTTT
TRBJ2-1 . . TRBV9 CASSVGSPTEQFF TGTGCCAGCAGCGTAGGTTCCCCTACCGAGCAGTTCTTC
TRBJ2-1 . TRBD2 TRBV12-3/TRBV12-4 CASTSGDYNEQFF TGTGCCAGCACTAGCGGGGACTACAATGAGCAGTTCTTC
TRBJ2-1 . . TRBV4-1 CASSQRDLAMKTHNEQFF TGCGCCAGCAGCCAACGGGACTTGGCGATGAAAACCCACAATGAGCAGTTCTTC
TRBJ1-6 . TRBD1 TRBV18 CASSPGTGDSPLHF TGTGCCAGCTCACCAGGGACAGGGGATTCACCCCTCCACTTT
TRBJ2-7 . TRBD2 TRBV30 CAFSGSGYEQYF TGTGCCTTTAGCGGGAGTGGCTACGAGCAGTACTTC
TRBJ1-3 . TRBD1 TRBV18 CASSPTGGSGNTIYF TGTGCCAGCTCACCAACAGGGGGCTCTGGAAACACCATATATTTT
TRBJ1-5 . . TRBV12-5 CASGPGQSNQPQHF TGTGCTAGTGGACCCGGACAGAGCAATCAGCCCCAGCATTTT
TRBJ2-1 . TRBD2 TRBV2 CASSEASGSRNEQFF TGTGCCAGCAGTGAAGCTAGCGGGAGTAGAAATGAGCAGTTCTTC
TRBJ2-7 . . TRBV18 CASSPGGSGYEQYF TGTGCCAGCTCCCCCGGGGGTAGTGGCTACGAGCAGTACTTC
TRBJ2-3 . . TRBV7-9 CASSLVGRQVTDTQYF TGTGCCAGCAGCTTAGTGGGGAGACAGGTCACAGATACGCAGTATTTT
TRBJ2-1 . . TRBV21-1 CASSARLAGGPQFF TGTGCCAGCAGCGCACGACTAGCGGGAGGACCGCAGTTCTTC
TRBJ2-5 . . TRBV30 CAWSVGETQYF TGTGCCTGGAGTGTGGGCGAGACCCAGTACTTC
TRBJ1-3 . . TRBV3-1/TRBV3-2 CASRSSGNTIYF TGTGCCAGCAGGTCCAGTGGAAACACCATATATTTT
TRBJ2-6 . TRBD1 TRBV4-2 CASSQPQGATGANVLTF TGTGCCAGCAGCCAACCACAGGGGGCGACTGGGGCCAACGTCCTGACTTTC